The entry below describes one T cell receptor beta chain. No antigen is known for it. At one end, the junction sequence differs from germline, possibly due to a read error. This specimen belongs to a study of blood T cells in healthy people across ages. Study-level background: About one barcoded beta molecule per two T cells was captured by template switching.

Study observations and caveats: Samples with more naive T cells showed higher observed beta diversity.

The CDR3 is made up of 16 amino acids. Germline values: CDR1 SGHTA, CDR2 FQGNSA. Alongside a J-beta primer mix, a sample-barcoded 5' primer served in a second PCR lasting roughly 7 to 11 cycles. Each TCR beta cDNA got a 12-nucleotide random molecular identifier. TCRdb re-called the 5' RACE reads through MiXCR, storing one row per CDR3 protein. The sample carries fewer than 800,000 distinct CDR3 sequences, about a third recorded once. The sequence was collected from a woman aged 80 or older in good health. The chain combines TRBV7-2 with TRBJ2-1, with D possibly matching TRBD2 (6 bases). Source material: blood. CDR3 bases: TGTGCCAACAGCTTAGCGGCCAGCTTCTCCTACAATAAGCAGTTCTTC. It translates to CANSLAASFSYNKQFF.